This T cell receptor beta chain was profiled in a study of Graves' ophthalmopathy and Graves' hyperthyroidism (dated by TCRdb to the late 2010s). Regarding the study in general: Peripheral blood samples were taken at the time of initial diagnosis, before any treatment was given. To tell Graves' ophthalmopathy apart from Graves' hyperthyroidism, and to predict which patients would progress to ophthalmopathy, the study relied on TCR beta repertoire signatures. In total, 135 blood samples were TCR-sequenced: fewer than 50 ophthalmopathy, approximately 80 hyperthyroidism and some 17 hyperthyroidism-to-ophthalmopathy patients. A discovery set of 95 to 100 patients (around 45 ophthalmopathy, just over 55 stable hyperthyroidism) was enrolled to explore V-J signatures distinguishing ophthalmopathy from hyperthyroidism. An independent validation cohort comprised 18 hyperthyroidism patients and 15 to 17 patients who later progressed from hyperthyroidism to ophthalmopathy. In roughly 6 hyperthyroidism patients, T-cell repertoires of thyroid tissue and blood were compared. Following sampling, methimazole starting at 30 mg daily was administered to hyperthyroidism patients, and high-dose intravenous methylprednisolone was administered to ophthalmopathy patients. The 95 to 100 discovery patients were randomly divided into training and test sets at a 7:3 ratio. Overall results and qualifications from the work: In validation, the model predicted ophthalmopathy progression with about 70% sensitivity and roughly 72% specificity; fewer than 15 predicted patients were CT-confirmed with GO in a median of around 6 months. In cross-validation, the 13-signature model distinguished ophthalmopathy from stable hyperthyroidism with around 86% sensitivity and 81% to 82% specificity, while in the test set the corresponding values were roughly 80% and 75%. Most expanded thyroid clonotypes with frequency above 0.001 were also detected in blood, suggesting blood repertoires may reflect the thyroid immune response. Sample size was not statistically predetermined, and group allocation was not concealed from the investigators.

Ten or more counts support this clonotype. Its recognized antigen is unknown. Qualities for individual bases were not recorded, and no much larger clone is one base off. For repertoire sequencing, the TCR beta CDR3 regions were amplified from RNA transcripts. The first round of RT-PCR was done with HTBI primers and the Qiagen OneStep RT-PCR kit, and was followed by a second round of multiplex PCR, then size selection and purification. Libraries were sequenced paired-end with 100 bp reads on an Illumina HiSeq2000. In the original analysis: SOAPnuke was used to process the reads, removing any read that contained adapters or uncalled bases, had a mean Phred below 15, or lacked an exact match to the constant primer or identifier. COPE v1.2.5 was used to merge the high-quality paired reads. Each unique nucleotide sequence was treated as a clonotype, and MiTCR v1.1 was used to align the clonotypes to the IMGT TRB V, D and J references. Analysis was restricted to V-J combinations with a frequency above 0.0001, which covered roughly 99% of repertoires. For each V-J combination, a TCR clonal expansion and chaos score was defined as the ratio of F50 clonal expansion to chaos observed in the TCRdist matrix. Welch's t-statistics and random forest were used to reduce the features to about a dozen V-J combinations, which were then used as input to a naive Bayes classifier. The similarity between thyroid and blood repertoires was quantified using the Morisita-Horn index. Starting from the raw public reads, TCRdb applied fastp trimming at Q25, assembled clones with MiXCR and retained in-frame beta chains. Each CDR3 protein gets just one entry, which takes the most common genes and DNA from the rows behind it. V and J calls and clone size were set by TCRdb, not the authors. The sample records 150,000 to 200,000 distinct CDR3 sequences, around 39% of which are singletons. Clones ranked in the top ten supply 8% to 9% of the sample.

The ophthalmopathy patients had moderately to severely active disease, with a Clinical Activity Score of 3 or higher, a NOSPECS grade of 4 or higher, and a disease duration of less than 3 months. Patients with other autoimmune diseases, uncontrolled infections, pregnancy or lactation were excluded from the study. Clinical symptoms, serum thyroxine, TRAb, thyroid ultrasound and orbital computed tomography formed the basis of the diagnosis. Ficoll-Paque density gradient centrifugation was used to isolate PBMCs from around 10 ml of fresh peripheral blood. Trizol reagent was used to extract the total RNA, and its quality was then checked on an Agilent 2100 Bioanalyzer. CDR1 and CDR2 are drawn from the germline V gene: MNHEY, SVGEGT. V drops 5 bases and J drops 8 bases, leaving 9 bases in between. The CDR3, cysteine through phenylalanine, is 11 amino acids long. The entry retains the CDR3 DNA only, 33 bases that are in frame from base 1.

Sequenced sample: peripheral blood. This sequence originates from a man in his thirties or forties with Graves' ophthalmopathy. Donor details come from another sample of the same person, matched by shared clones. The rearranged segments are TRBV6-2 or TRBV6-3 and TRBJ1-1; the D segment could be TRBD1, given 6 matching bases. CDR3 region: CASSDRREAFF. The DNA sequence is given as TGTGCCAGCAGTGACAGGAGAGAAGCTTTCTTT.